The clone carrying this T cell receptor (beta chain) turned up a few times. Its antigen is still unknown. With the ViraFEST assay, the study expanded antigen-specific CD4+ T cells using viral peptide pools, then sequenced them. It was after more than nine days of culture that CD4+ T cells were isolated. Neither prior SARS-CoV-2 infection nor positive nucleocapsid antibodies were present in the vaccine recipients. Wells containing two million PBMC each were cultured with around 9.1 IU/ml IL-2 and about 10 ug/ml peptides. Cultures received IL-2 medium that replaced half the medium on days 3 and 7. This entry is derived from a study of vaccination effects on CD4 cells after COVID-19. CDR1 and CDR2 (germline): DFQATT, SNEGSKA (reference sequence). The CDR3 consists of 14 residues. V lost 3 bases and J 6 bases, leaving 15 bases between the germline ends. The table came from immunoSEQ multiplex PCR; TCRdb's copy has only in-frame clones and leaves some out. The sample includes tens of thousands of clones, approximately 75% of them seen just once.

The study, taken as a whole, reports: There were few convalescent patients in the study and no early post-infection timepoints. Common cold coronaviruses were cross-recognized by only 1 of 255 vaccine-induced clones in healthy vaccinees.

Source: CD4+ T cells from PBMCs cultured with HCoV-NL63 spike peptides, taken before COVID-19 vaccination. The V gene is TRBV20-1, the J gene TRBJ1-5, with a weak D call TRBD1 (5 bases). The TCR sequence derives from a human donor who received a COVID-19 vaccine. The chain's CDR3 is CSASSTGLSQPQHF. CDR3 in DNA: TGCAGTGCTAGTTCTACAGGCTTAAGTCAGCCCCAGCATTTT.